The source of this TCR beta chain is a study of T cell responses to AZD1222 COVID-19 vaccine. Findings of the study overall: Spike regions recognized by vaccine-associated CD4 TCRs spanned the protein, led by 160-218 and 743-854. Among AZD1222 vaccinees, only 5 or 6 were seropositive at baseline.

Of note for this clone: Its antigen is unknown.

Sequencing used immunoSEQ multiplex PCR; TCRdb keeps in-frame clones, though not all of them. The sample contains around 160,000 clones, 75% to 95% of which appear only once. The CDR3 extends over 17 amino acids. The V end was cut by 3 bases, the J end by 1 base, with 16 bases between. CDR1 and CDR2 (germline): KGHDR, SFDVKD. This TCR derives from an adult in good health. The V call is TRBV24-1, the J call TRBJ2-3; perhaps TRBD2 as D (7 bases). The starting material was peripheral blood, obtained on day 0 of AZD1222 vaccination. CDR3 sequence: CATSDPAVGGGTDTQYF. CDR3 in DNA: TGTGCCACCAGTGATCCCGCCGTAGGGGGGGGCACAGATACGCAGTATTTT.